This T cell receptor (beta chain) emerged from a study of cytomegalovirus exposure and HLA in healthy donors. With 60 Vbeta and 13 Jbeta primers, the PCR was carried out. Produced via immunoSEQ multiplex PCR; TCRdb's table is partial and in-frame only. Its listing shows more than 75,000 clones. This CDR3 spans 14 amino acids. Trimming left V 1 base short and J 6 bases short, with 13 bases between. Germline V lookup: CDR1 SGHTA, CDR2 FQGNSA. The sequence came from a man aged 45 to 65 in good health and CMV-seropositive. Sequencing was performed on PBMCs. The chain is built from TRBV7-2 and TRBJ2-7; D is undetermined. CDR3 sequence (DNA): TGTGCCAGCAGCTTAGATCCCTCGAGGCCCGAGCAGTACTTC. Its protein is CASSLDPSRPEQYF. Looking up the rest from reference TRBV7-2 and TRBJ2-7 gives the full variable domain: GAGVSQSPSNKVTEKGKDVELRCDPISGHTALYWYRQSLGQGLEFLIYFQGNSAPDKSGLPSDRFSAERTGGSVSTLTIQRTQQEDSAVYLCASSLDPSRPEQYFGPGTRLTVT.